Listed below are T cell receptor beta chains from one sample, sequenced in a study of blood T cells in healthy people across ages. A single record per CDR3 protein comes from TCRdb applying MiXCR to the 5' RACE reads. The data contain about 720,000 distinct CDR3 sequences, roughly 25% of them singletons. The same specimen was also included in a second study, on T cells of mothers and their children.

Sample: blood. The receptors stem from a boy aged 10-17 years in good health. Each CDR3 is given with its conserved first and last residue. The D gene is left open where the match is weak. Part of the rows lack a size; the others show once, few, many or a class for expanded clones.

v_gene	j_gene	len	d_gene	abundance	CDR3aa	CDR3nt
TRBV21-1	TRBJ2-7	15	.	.	CASSKPVTQGCEQYF	TGTGCCAGCAGCAAACCCGTGACTCAGGGTTGCGAGCAGTACTTC
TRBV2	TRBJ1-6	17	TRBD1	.	CASSVPGQERSDSPLHF	TGTGCCAGCAGCGTCCCGGGACAGGAACGGTCGGATTCACCCCTCCACTTT
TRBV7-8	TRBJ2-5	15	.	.	CASSRERVIQETQYF	TGTGCCAGCAGCCGCGAACGAGTAATCCAAGAGACCCAGTACTTC
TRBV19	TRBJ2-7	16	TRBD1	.	CASSIGGQGFVYEQYF	TGTGCCAGTAGTATCGGGGGACAGGGTTTTGTCTACGAGCAGTACTTC
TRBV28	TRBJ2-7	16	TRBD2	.	CASSSPGLEGLHEQYF	TGTGCCAGCAGTTCCCCGGGACTAGAGGGTCTCCACGAGCAGTACTTC
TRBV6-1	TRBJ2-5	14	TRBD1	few	CASSDPGQGETQYF	TGTGCCAGCAGTGACCCGGGACAGGGAGAGACCCAGTACTTC
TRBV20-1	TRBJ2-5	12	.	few	CSAMLGSETQYF	TGCAGTGCTATGTTAGGGTCGGAGACCCAGTACTTC
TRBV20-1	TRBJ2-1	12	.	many	CSADLQGNEQFF	TGCAGTGCTGACCTACAGGGAAATGAGCAGTTCTTC
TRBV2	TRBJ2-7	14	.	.	CASSEATRRNEQYF	TGTGCCAGCAGTGAAGCTACGAGAAGGAACGAGCAGTACTTC
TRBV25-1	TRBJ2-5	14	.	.	CASSEVDLQETQYF	TGTGCCAGCAGTGAGGTAGATCTTCAAGAGACCCAGTACTTC
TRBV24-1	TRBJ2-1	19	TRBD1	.	CATSVRLSKGQGAVNEQFF	TGTGCCACCAGTGTCCGTCTTTCGAAGGGACAGGGGGCGGTCAATGAGCAGTTCTTC
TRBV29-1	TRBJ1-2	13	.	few	CSVEVRTEYGYTF	TGCAGCGTTGAAGTGAGGACAGAGTATGGCTACACCTTC
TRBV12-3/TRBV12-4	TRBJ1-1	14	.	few	CASSLGGKVTEAFF	TGTGCCAGCAGTTTAGGGGGTAAGGTCACTGAAGCTTTCTTT
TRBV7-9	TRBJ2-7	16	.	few	CASSLVFGTHSYEQYF	TGTGCCAGCAGCTTAGTTTTCGGGACACACTCATACGAGCAGTACTTC
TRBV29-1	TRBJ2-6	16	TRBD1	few	CSVEGQGASGANVLTF	TGCAGCGTTGAAGGACAGGGGGCCAGTGGGGCCAACGTCCTGACTTTC
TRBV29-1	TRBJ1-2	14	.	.	CSVPLLTRGYGYTF	TGCAGCGTCCCCTTGCTCACACGAGGCTATGGCTACACCTTC
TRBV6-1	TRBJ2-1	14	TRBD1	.	CASSDQTGYNEQFF	TGTGCCAGCAGTGATCAGACAGGGTACAATGAGCAGTTCTTC